This T cell receptor beta chain comes out of a study of shared clonotypes between healthy human individuals. This CDR3 spans 14 amino acids. The V end was cut by 1 base, the J end by 5 bases, with 11 bases between. Germline lookup yields CDR1 SGHAT and CDR2 FQNNGV. In the sorted-subset replicate PCRs, roughly 210 ng DNA, roughly 30,000 T cell genomes, was used. The data were produced by immunoSEQ multiplex PCR, yet TCRdb's version contains in-frame clones alone and is incomplete. Altogether roughly 1,500,000 clones are present, 98% being singletons, with the ten largest covering 0.45%. The sample was naive CD4+ T cells sorted from blood. Subset meaning: CD45RA+ positively selected. This TCR came from a man aged 30 to 39 in good health. The V and J genes are TRBV11-2 and TRBJ1-1, with D uncertain. This chain's CDR3 is CASSLVGRGTEAFF. CDR3 nucleotide sequence: TGTGCCAGCAGCTTAGTTGGCCGGGGAACTGAAGCTTTCTTT.